Following are 32 T cell receptor beta chains from one sample sequenced in a study of blood T cell repertoires in COVID-19. Method: immunoSEQ multiplex PCR; TCRdb's copy keeps in-frame clones and lacks some. The table records about 54,000 clones, almost 85% of them present only once. The specimen was peripheral blood. These TCRs come from a human donor in a cohort sampled during active COVID-19.

Written as DNA, the CDR3 is TGTGCCAGTATCCAGGGGGCGTACACTGAAGCTTTCTTT. Translation gives CASIQGAYTEAFF. V and J are TRBV19 and TRBJ1-1; the match to TRBD1 covers 8 bases. CDR3 length: 13 amino acids. V shed 7 bases and J 3 bases; nucleotides not matched to a gene: 4. Germline CDR1 and CDR2: LNHDA and SQIVND (reference sequence).

This clone was counted a single time. The V and J genes are TRBV3-1 (or the pseudogene TRBV3-2) and TRBJ2-1, with TRBD2 matching over 12 bases. The J segment lost 3 bases and the V segment lost 4 bases, leaving 4 bases of the junction unmatched. This CDR3 spans 16 amino acids. CDR1 is LGHDT and CDR2 is YNNKEL in the germline V gene (reference sequence). CDR3 residues: CASSLKLAGGYNEQFF. The DNA of the CDR3 is TGTGCCAGCAGCCTTAAACTAGCGGGAGGCTACAATGAGCAGTTCTTC.

The chain's CDR3 is CASSAQSVYGYTF. The CDR3 nucleotides read TGTGCCAGCAGCGCCCAGAGCGTCTATGGCTACACCTTC. The V and J genes are TRBV6-6 and TRBJ1-2; D remains ambiguous. CDR1 is MNHNY, CDR2 SVGAGI, per germline (reference sequence). The CDR3 loop spans 13 amino acids. Trimming pared 6 bases from V and 4 bases from J, leaving 12 bases between.

This clone was counted many times. The CDR3 bases are TGCGCCAGCAGCTTGGTGGGACAGGCTACAGGAGAGACCCAGTACTTC. Protein product: CASSLVGQATGETQYF. The chain has TRBV5-1 and TRBJ2-5, with 8 bases that match TRBD1. After removal of 0 bases from V and 4 bases from J, the junction contained 8 bases not matched to a gene. There are 16 residues in the CDR3. Germline V CDR1 and CDR2: SGHRS, YFSETQ.

The genes are TRBV5-1 and TRBJ2-1; 8 nucleotides match TRBD1. The CDR3 extends over 15 amino acids. With 5 bases clipped from V and 2 bases from J, the junction kept 6 bases outside the gene matches. CDR1 is SGHRS, CDR2 YFSETQ, per germline. The DNA of the CDR3 is TGCGCCAGCAGTTTAGGACAGGGAGCCTACAATGAGCAGTTCTTC. This sequence encodes CASSLGQGAYNEQFF.

This chain uses TRBV6-2 or TRBV6-3 with TRBJ1-1; TRBD1 matches 8 bases. The V gene end was trimmed by 1 base and the J gene end by 3 bases; junction bases not matched to a gene: 7. The CDR3 spans 16 residues. Germline CDR1 reads MNHEY; CDR2 reads SVGEGT. The CDR3 region is CASSYLRRQGYTEAFF. In DNA form, the CDR3 reads TGTGCCAGCAGTTACTTGCGGCGACAGGGGTACACTGAAGCTTTCTTT.

The chain links TRBV18 to TRBJ1-1; 9 bases are a match to TRBD1. Germline V gene data show CDR1 as KGHSH and CDR2 as LQKENI. V lost 6 bases and J lost 4; bases outside the gene matches: 6. This CDR3 comprises 14 residues. CDR3 DNA: TGTGCCAGCTCTCGGACAGGGGAGACCACTGAAGCTTTCTTT. It is translated as CASSRTGETTEAFF. Based on the CDR3 plus reference TRBV18 and TRBJ1-1, the full variable domain is NAGVMQNPRHLVRRRGQEARLRCSPMKGHSHVYWYRQLPEEGLKFMVYLQKENIIDESGMPKERFSAEFPKEGPSILRIQQVVRGDSAAYFCASSRTGETTEAFFGQGTRLTVV.

The V gene is TRBV3-1 (or the pseudogene TRBV3-2), the J gene TRBJ1-5; no clear D. The V end lost 4 bases, the J end lost 1 base, and 8 bases lay between the germline ends. Germline values: CDR1 LGHDT, CDR2 YNNKEL (reference sequence). CDR3 size: 14 residues. CDR3 amino acids: CASSPNLSNQPQHF. The CDR3 DNA follows: TGTGCCAGCAGCCCTAACTTAAGCAATCAGCCCCAGCATTTT.

V and J are TRBV3-1 (or the pseudogene TRBV3-2) and TRBJ2-5; D is perhaps TRBD1 (6 bases). The CDR3 contains 14 residues. The V gene lost 4 bases and the J gene lost 1 base, with 10 bases spanning the gap. Germline lookup yields CDR1 LGHDT and CDR2 YNNKEL (reference sequence). CDR3 residues: CASSLTTGQETQYF. For the CDR3, the DNA is TGTGCCAGCAGCCTAACGACAGGCCAAGAGACCCAGTACTTC.

This clone was recorded only once. The gene calls are TRBV7-8 and TRBJ2-5; possible D gene TRBD1, 6 bases. The CDR3 consists of 12 residues. Germline CDR1 and CDR2: SGHVS and FQNEAQ. V shed 11 bases and J shed 10 bases, with 20 bases lying between them. The CDR3 region is CAPGDLLGGQYF. For the CDR3, the DNA is TGTGCCCCCGGGGACCTATTAGGGGGCCAGTACTTC.

V is TRBV27 and J is TRBJ2-1, with D possibly matching TRBD2 (7 bases). CDR3 length: 14 residues. Germline V gene data show CDR1 as MNHEY and CDR2 as SMNVEV (reference sequence). V was cut by 2 bases and J by 6 bases, with 11 bases left in between. The CDR3, as DNA: TGTGCCAGCAGTTTAGGGGGGGGCTCCAATGAGCAGTTCTTC. Protein sequence: CASSLGGGSNEQFF.

The chain links TRBV28 to TRBJ1-1; no firm D call. CDR1 is MDHEN and CDR2 is SYDVKM in the germline V gene. V gave up 7 bases and J gave up 0 bases, with 9 bases separating them. The CDR3 has 13 residues. The CDR3 nucleotides read TGTGCCAGCATTGACGGGATGAACACTGAAGCTTTCTTT. Amino acid sequence: CASIDGMNTEAFF.

This clone was seen just once. The chain uses TRBV7-2 and TRBJ1-2, with 7 bases matching TRBD1. In germline, CDR1 is SGHTA, CDR2 FQGNSA. The V gene end was trimmed by 5 bases and the J gene end by 5 bases; junction bases not matched to a gene: 11. The CDR3 has 15 amino acids. CDR3 bases: TGTGCCAGCAGCCTTGGTTCGGGACAGAATTATGGCTACACCTTC. This gives the protein CASSLGSGQNYGYTF.

The rearrangement uses TRBV5-5 and TRBJ2-3; 7 bases align to TRBD2. The trim removed 7 bases at V and 6 bases at J, leaving 14 bases unmatched. The CDR3 spans 15 residues. The germline V gene encodes CDR1 SGHKS and CDR2 YYEKEE (reference sequence). The CDR3 nucleotides are TGTGCCAGCGGACCTAGCGGTACTGCCGGGGATACGCAGTATTTT. Protein: CASGPSGTAGDTQYF.

This chain links TRBV4-1 with TRBJ2-2, with 9 bases matching TRBD2. CDR1 is MGHRA and CDR2 is YSYEKL in the germline V gene. The junction had 8 bases not matched to a gene; V was cut back by 0 bases and J by 0 bases. The CDR3 has 19 residues. The CDR3 bases are TGCGCCAGCAGCCAAGATCCCGCTAGCGGGACTGCGAACACCGGGGAGCTGTTTTTT. Residues: CASSQDPASGTANTGELFF.

V gene TRBV7-9 combines with J gene TRBJ2-7; TRBD1 might be the D (5 bases). V was cut by 4 bases and J by 7 bases, with 17 bases left in between. The CDR3 sequence is 14 residues long. Germline CDR1 reads SEHNR; CDR2 reads FQNEAQ (reference sequence). In DNA, the CDR3 is TGTGCCAGCAGCTCTATCAGGGCTCTGGAGGAGCAGTACTTC. This gives the protein CASSSIRALEEQYF.

This chain joins TRBV5-4 and TRBJ2-7, with 8 bases aligning to TRBD2. With V trimmed by 6 bases and J by 2 bases, 7 bases remained unmatched. Germline V CDR1 and CDR2: SGHNT, YYREEE (reference sequence). The CDR3 has 14 residues. As DNA, the CDR3 is TGTGCCAGCACCATAGCGGGACCTCCCTACGAGCAGTACTTC. This gives the protein CASTIAGPPYEQYF. The full variable domain, rest sourced from reference TRBV5-4 and TRBJ2-7, is ETGVTQSPTHLIKTRGQQVTLRCSSQSGHNTVSWYQQALGQGPQFIFQYYREEENGRGNFPPRFSGLQFPNYSSELNVNALELDDSALYLCASTIAGPPYEQYFGPGTRLTVT.

The J gene is TRBJ1-4, the V gene TRBV6-5; maybe TRBD1 (6 bases). Per the germline V gene, CDR1 is MNHEY and CDR2 is SVGAGI. V was clipped by 4 bases and J by 4 bases, with 13 bases between them. The CDR3 loop spans 15 amino acids. CDR3: CASSSRQALNEKLFF. CDR3 bases: TGTGCCAGCAGTTCTCGACAGGCCCTTAATGAAAAACTGTTTTTT.

V gene TRBV5-4 combines with J gene TRBJ2-1; 8 positions match TRBD2. J was trimmed by 5 bases and V by 3 bases; bases with no gene match: 4. Per germline, CDR1 SGHNT and CDR2 YYREEE (reference sequence). The CDR3 contains 14 residues. CDR3 DNA: TGTGCCAGCAGCTCGGGGGGGGCTGACAATGAGCAGTTCTTC. Protein: CASSSGGADNEQFF.

CDR3 nucleotide sequence: TGTGCCAGCAGTTACGGGGGGACAGGGACAGATACGCAGTATTTT. It codes for CASSYGGTGTDTQYF. V is TRBV6-6 and J is TRBJ2-3; 9 bases match TRBD1. Germline V gene data show CDR1 as MNHNY and CDR2 as SVGAGI (reference sequence). With 2 bases clipped from V and 3 bases from J, the junction kept 3 bases outside the gene matches. This CDR3 has 15 amino acids.

V and J are TRBV14 and TRBJ2-2; 12 positions agree with TRBD1. J lost 4 bases, V lost 4 bases, and 16 bases had no gene match. The CDR3 is 20 amino acids. Germline V gives CDR1 SGHDN, CDR2 FVKESK. The CDR3 region has the DNA TGTGCCAGCAGCCCCCTCCTCCGGGGGGGACAGGGGGCAATCACCGGGGAGCTGTTTTTT. This translates into CASSPLLRGGQGAITGELFF.

This chain joins TRBV5-1 and TRBJ1-1; no clear D gene. Germline V gene data show CDR1 as SGHRS and CDR2 as YFSETQ. The V and J ends lost 0 bases and 0 bases respectively, with 9 bases between them. CDR3 size: 15 residues. CDR3 amino acids: CASSLEPGMNTEAFF. The CDR3 bases are TGCGCCAGCAGCTTGGAGCCGGGGATGAACACTGAAGCTTTCTTT.

This rearrangement joins TRBV11-1 to TRBJ2-1; TRBD2 aligns across 13 bases. Germline V CDR1 and CDR2: SGHAT, FQDESV (reference sequence). The CDR3 contains 15 residues. V trimming: 3 bases; J trimming: 10 bases; junction bases outside the gene matches: 6. In DNA, the CDR3 is TGTGCCAGCAGCTTGAGGACTAGCGGGAGTCGGGAGCAGTTCTTC. Translation gives CASSLRTSGSREQFF.

The chain joins TRBV29-1 to TRBJ2-5, with a weak D call TRBD1 (6 bases). Per germline, CDR1 SQVTM and CDR2 ANQGSEA. The CDR3 length is 14 residues. V lost 6 bases to trimming and J lost 2 bases, with 16 bases between them. The CDR3 reads CSVHETGRQETQYF. In DNA, the CDR3 is TGCAGCGTCCATGAAACAGGGAGACAAGAGACCCAGTACTTC.

CDR3 protein: CASSPVISVVSNQPQHF. In DNA form, the CDR3 reads TGTGCCAGCAGCCCCGTAATCTCGGTGGTGAGCAATCAGCCCCAGCATTTT. V usage is TRBV7-2 and J usage is TRBJ1-5, with D hard to call. V was clipped by 5 bases and J by 1 base, with 18 bases between them. CDR1 is SGHTA and CDR2 is FQGNSA in the germline V gene. CDR3 size: 17 residues.

CDR3 amino acids: CASSLGRATGELFF. DNA for the CDR3: TGTGCCAGCAGTCTGGGCAGGGCCACCGGGGAGCTGTTTTTT. This chain connects TRBV7-8 to TRBJ2-2; D may be TRBD1 (5 bases). CDR1 and CDR2 (germline): SGHVS, FQNEAQ. This CDR3 contains 14 residues. The ends were cut back, 6 bases at V and 4 bases at J, with 12 bases in the middle.

This clone was counted a single time. The genes are TRBV4-1 and TRBJ1-2, with no clear D. The ends were cut back, 2 bases at V and 0 bases at J, with 13 bases in the middle. This CDR3 has 16 amino acids. Germline V lookup: CDR1 MGHRA, CDR2 YSYEKL. The CDR3 sequence: CASSQSAAATNYGYTF. The CDR3 bases are TGCGCCAGCAGCCAAAGCGCCGCAGCTACTAACTATGGCTACACCTTC.

This clone was picked up a small number of times. J is TRBJ1-5 and V is TRBV28; D uncertain. Per the germline V gene, CDR1 is MDHEN and CDR2 is SYDVKM. V was shortened by 2 bases and J by 4 bases, with 12 bases between the two germline ends. The CDR3 is made up of 15 amino acids. In nucleotides, the CDR3 is TGTGCCAGCAGTTTAATGGACTTAGGGAATCAGCCCCAGCATTTT. As protein: CASSLMDLGNQPQHF.

The chain couples TRBV5-6 to TRBJ2-7; 8 bases agree with TRBD2. The germline CDR1 and CDR2 sequences are SGHDT and YYEEEE. The trim removed 6 bases at V and 1 base at J, leaving 12 bases unmatched. The CDR3 has 16 amino acids. The chain's CDR3 is CASTPREGPISYEQYF. The CDR3 DNA sequence: TGTGCCAGCACCCCTCGGGAGGGACCGATATCCTACGAGCAGTACTTC.

The chain links TRBV5-1 to TRBJ2-7; 9 bases line up with TRBD2. The CDR3 has 15 amino acids. The trim removed 4 bases at V and 0 bases at J, leaving 5 bases unmatched. CDR1 SGHRS and CDR2 YFSETQ come from the germline V gene. Written as DNA, the CDR3 is TGCGCCAGCAGCCGAGATAGCGGGAGCTCCTACGAGCAGTACTTC. Residues: CASSRDSGSSYEQYF.

The V and J genes are TRBV19 and TRBJ2-5, with 7 nucleotides matching TRBD1. After removal of 3 bases from V and 2 bases from J, the junction contained 6 bases not matched to a gene. The CDR3 is made up of 15 amino acids. Germline CDR1 is LNHDA and CDR2 is SQIVND (reference sequence). CDR3 in amino acids: CASSMGTATQETQYF. The CDR3 bases are TGTGCCAGTAGTATGGGGACAGCCACTCAAGAGACCCAGTACTTC.

A few counts support this clone. The CDR3 is CAWSGRVSGSGAKNIQYF. In nucleotides, the CDR3 is TGTGCCTGGAGTGGGCGCGTTAGCGGGAGCGGGGCCAAAAACATTCAGTACTTC. This chain links TRBV30 with TRBJ2-4; TRBD2 aligns across 9 bases. The CDR3 sequence is 18 residues long. V lost 1 base, J lost 1 base, and 11 bases stayed unmatched. Per the germline V gene, CDR1 is GTSNPN and CDR2 is SVGIG (reference sequence).